The 8 T cell receptor beta chains below all came from one sample that was sequenced in a study of cytomegalovirus exposure and HLA in healthy donors. 60 Vbeta and 13 Jbeta primers were used in PCR. Sequencing was performed with immunoSEQ multiplex PCR; in TCRdb, only in-frame clones are kept and a portion is missing. This table has 100,000 to 120,000 clones, approximately 80% appearing once. The sequencing sample was made of PBMCs. These receptors were taken from a man aged 25-40 years in good health and CMV-seropositive.

The chain has TRBV5-6 and TRBJ1-2, with TRBD1 identical over 12 bases. Per germline, CDR1 SGHDT and CDR2 YYEEEE. The ends lost 4 bases at V and 4 bases at J; junction bases unmatched: 8. This CDR3 comprises 16 residues. The CDR3 region has the DNA TGTGCCAGCAGCCACGGGACAGGGGGCAGGGGCTATGGCTACACCTTC. Translating it yields CASSHGTGGRGYGYTF.

CDR3 bases: TGTGCCAGTAGTACCTTCATCAGTCAGGGGGCGGATGAAAAACTGTTTTTT. This translates into CASSTFISQGADEKLFF. V gene TRBV19 combines with J gene TRBJ1-4; the match to TRBD1 covers 8 bases. CDR3 size: 17 residues. The germline V gene encodes CDR1 LNHDA and CDR2 SQIVND (reference sequence). V dropped 4 bases and J dropped 6; count of bases not matched to a gene: 13.

The rearrangement uses TRBV7-9 and TRBJ2-1; weak D call: TRBD2 (5 bases). The germline V gene has CDR1 SEHNR and CDR2 FQNEAQ (reference sequence). CDR3 length equals 15 residues. The CDR3 region has the DNA TGTGCATCCGCGGTCGGGGTCCAATCCTACAATGAGCAGTTCTTC. This encodes CASAVGVQSYNEQFF.

The J gene is TRBJ1-1, the V gene TRBV12-5; D is perhaps TRBD1 (5 bases). Germline V gene data show CDR1 as LGHNT and CDR2 as FRNRAP. There are 13 residues in the CDR3. V lost 7 bases and J 1 base, leaving 10 bases between the germline ends. CDR3 residues: CASALTGNTEAFF. The CDR3 DNA is TGTGCTAGTGCCCTAACAGGGAACACTGAAGCTTTCTTT.

J is TRBJ1-1 and V is TRBV19; 9 bases are a match to TRBD1. Germline loops: CDR1 LNHDA, CDR2 SQIVND (reference sequence). V lost 4 bases to trimming and J lost 5 bases; unmatched junction nucleotides: 5. This CDR3 is 14 amino acids long. The CDR3 nucleotides read TGTGCCAGTAGTACATTCGACAGGGGGACTGAAGCTTTCTTT. This translates into CASSTFDRGTEAFF.

The chain uses TRBV5-1 and TRBJ2-5; no firm D call. Trimming took 4 bases from V and 2 from J, leaving 15 bases between them. The CDR3 extends over 15 amino acids. Germline CDR1 SGHRS, CDR2 YFSETQ. CDR3: CASSPAPTDQETQYF. CDR3 DNA: TGCGCCAGCAGCCCCGCCCCCACAGATCAAGAGACCCAGTACTTC.

In its sample, this clone was seen a few times. This sequence joins TRBV7-3 and TRBJ1-5, with D perhaps TRBD1 (5 bases). The CDR3 totals 15 residues. Germline assignment: CDR1 SGHTA and CDR2 FQGTGA. The germline V and J ends were trimmed by 2 bases and 3 bases, with 11 bases remaining between them. CDR3 sequence (DNA): TGTGCCAGCAGCTTAGAGGTGACAGTCAATCAGCCCCAGCATTTT. As protein: CASSLEVTVNQPQHF. The variable domain in full, completed from reference TRBV7-3 and TRBJ1-5, reads GAGVSQTPSNKVTEKGKYVELRCDPISGHTALYWYRQSLGQGPEFLIYFQGTGAADDSGLPNDRFFAVRPEGSVSTLKIQRTERGDSAVYLCASSLEVTVNQPQHFGDGTRLSIL.

The chain links TRBV9 to TRBJ2-2; 9 bases are a match to TRBD2. The CDR3 totals 20 residues. Germline CDR1 reads SGDLS; CDR2 reads YYNGEE. J was trimmed by 1 base and V by 4 bases; bases with no gene match: 17. CDR3 sequence: CASSPRWRGGYIGNTGELFF. DNA for the CDR3: TGTGCCAGCAGCCCCAGGTGGCGGGGGGGCTATATAGGGAACACCGGGGAGCTGTTTTTT.